The 3 T cell receptor beta chains presented below share a single source sample, sequenced in a study of CD8+CD57+ T cells in acquired aplastic anemia. Patients picked for sequencing had shown CD8+CD57+ cell expansion detected by flow cytometry. For CDR3 and TCR beta VDJ profiling, genomic DNA was the template used. TCRdb redid the calling of the reads with MiXCR, one entry per CDR3 protein. The sample lists more than 70,000 distinct CDR3 sequences; approximately 70% were seen once. The specimen sequenced was sorted CD4+, CD8+, or CD8+CD57+ T cells (not recorded which) from PBMCs. These receptors all stem from a human donor with aplastic anemia.

The gene calls are TRBV10-3 and TRBJ1-2; the D is unclear. CDR1 is ENHRY and CDR2 is SYGVKD in the germline V gene. CDR3 size: 13 residues. V was clipped by 7 bases and J by 3 bases, with 12 bases between them. CDR3 region: CAITGTPDYGYTF. In nucleotides, the CDR3 is TGTGCCATCACTGGTACGCCGGACTATGGCTACACCTTC.

In its sample, this clonotype was seen once. The CDR3 DNA follows: TGCGCCAGCAGCTTGGTGGCAGGGGGGACCTACGAGCAGTACTTC. As protein: CASSLVAGGTYEQYF. This chain joins TRBV5-1 and TRBJ2-7; D is possibly TRBD1 (7 bases). The CDR3 totals 15 residues. V lost 0 bases and J 2 bases, leaving 12 bases between the germline ends. The germline V gene encodes CDR1 SGHRS and CDR2 YFSETQ.

This clonotype was found once. At one end the junction does not follow the germline gene, possibly because of a read error. V usage is TRBV20-1 and J usage is TRBJ2-7; 8 bases agree with TRBD1. CDR1 is DFQATT and CDR2 is SNEGSKA in the germline V gene (reference sequence). CDR3 length equals 12 residues. CDR3 region: CSVEQGAYEQCF. The DNA of the CDR3 is TGCAGTGTAGAGCAGGGGGCCTACGAGCAGTGCTTC.